These T cell receptor beta chains were read from a single sample in a study of T cells in localized non-small cell lung cancer. TCRdb keeps only in-frame clones here, not all; method: immunoSEQ multiplex PCR. The data contain 30,000 to 35,000 clones, 85% to 90% of them singletons. The material sequenced was peripheral blood, taken before any cancer treatment. These receptors were collected from a female donor aged 60 or older with stage I lung adenocarcinoma. The CDR3 runs from the conserved cysteine through the conserved F or W. A D gene is named only where the DNA matches it firmly.

j_call	d_call	cdr3_length	v_call	cdr3_aa	cdr3_nt
TRBJ2-1	.	14	TRBV27	CASSLARSYNEQFF	TGTGCCAGCAGTTTAGCTAGATCCTACAATGAGCAGTTCTTC
TRBJ2-2	.	15	TRBV28	CASSKGDLPSGELFF	TGTGCCAGTTCTAAAGGGGACCTCCCGAGTGGGGAGCTGTTTTTT
TRBJ2-6	.	14	TRBV5-1	CASTYFSGANVLTF	TGCGCCAGCACTTACTTCTCTGGGGCCAACGTCCTGACTTTC
TRBJ2-1	TRBD1	15	TRBV27	CASSSSGTGYNEQFF	TGTGCCAGCAGTTCCTCCGGGACAGGGTACAATGAGCAGTTCTTC
TRBJ2-5	.	11	TRBV5-8	CASSLVQTQYF	TGTGCCAGCAGCTTGGTTCAGACCCAGTACTTC
TRBJ2-5	TRBD2	15	TRBV5-1	CASSLGGRWRETQYF	TGCGCCAGCAGCTTGGGCGGGAGGTGGAGAGAGACCCAGTACTTC
TRBJ2-7	TRBD2	17	TRBV5-6	CASSLRAGGLTYVEQYF	TGTGCCAGCAGCTTGCGAGCGGGAGGGCTTACCTATGTCGAGCAGTACTTC
TRBJ1-2	TRBD1	14	TRBV7-2	CASSLAGQGYGYTF	TGTGCCAGCAGCTTAGCGGGACAGGGCTATGGCTACACCTTC
TRBJ2-7	TRBD2	14	TRBV10-3	CATGGTSGSNEQYF	TGTGCCACCGGAGGGACTAGCGGGAGCAACGAGCAGTACTTC
TRBJ2-1	TRBD2	16	TRBV9	CASSGTSGRNDNEQFF	TGTGCCAGCAGCGGAACTAGCGGGAGGAACGACAATGAGCAGTTCTTC
TRBJ2-7	TRBD2	11	TRBV29-1	CSVDTGGEQYF	TGCAGCGTTGATACGGGAGGCGAGCAGTACTTC
TRBJ1-5	.	13	TRBV19	CASSIDRYQPQHF	TGTGCCAGTAGTATAGATCGTTATCAGCCCCAGCATTTT
TRBJ2-1	.	12	TRBV10-2	CASGQIGGEQFF	TGCGCCAGCGGCCAGATAGGAGGGGAGCAGTTCTTC
TRBJ2-2	.	17	TRBV7-9	CASSSLRITGLAGELFF	TGTGCCAGCAGCAGCTTGAGGATCACAGGGTTGGCCGGGGAGCTGTTTTTT
TRBJ2-1	TRBD2	15	TRBV11-2	CASSLGTSGYNEQFF	TGTGCCAGCAGCTTAGGGACTAGCGGGTACAATGAGCAGTTCTTC
TRBJ1-4	.	13	TRBV10-1	CASSSGGGEKLFF	TGCGCCAGCAGCTCGGGGGGCGGCGAAAAACTGTTTTTT
TRBJ1-3	.	21	TRBV5-1	CASSFEPSLSGGRYPGNTIYF	TGCGCCAGCAGCTTTGAGCCGTCCCTCTCCGGGGGACGATATCCTGGAAACACCATATATTTT
TRBJ2-7	TRBD2	15	TRBV11-2	CASSGLAGSSYEQYF	TGTGCCAGCAGCGGGCTAGCGGGGTCCTCCTACGAGCAGTACTTC
TRBJ1-2	TRBD1	14	TRBV6-5	CASSFRQGPYGYTF	TGTGCCAGCAGTTTCAGACAGGGACCCTATGGCTACACCTTC
TRBJ2-2	.	17	TRBV6-1	CASSARGAGVNTGELFF	TGTGCCAGCAGTGCCCGGGGGGCAGGGGTTAACACCGGGGAGCTGTTTTTT
TRBJ1-1	.	15	TRBV6-1	CASIPGWGANTEAFF	TGTGCCAGCATCCCAGGCTGGGGGGCGAACACTGAAGCTTTCTTT
TRBJ2-2	.	14	TRBV7-3	CASSQGSPPGELFF	TGTGCCAGCAGCCAGGGGTCTCCCCCCGGGGAGCTGTTTTTT
TRBJ2-7	.	16	TRBV28	CASSLGIQGPSYEQYF	TGTGCCAGCAGTTTGGGTATTCAGGGACCGTCCTACGAGCAGTACTTC
TRBJ1-2	TRBD1	16	TRBV5-4	CASSLGTGGEDRGYTF	TGTGCCAGCAGCCTCGGGACAGGGGGCGAGGATCGGGGCTACACCTTC
TRBJ2-3	.	13	TRBV28	CASSSPLASTQYF	TGTGCCAGCAGTTCCCCACTAGCTTCCACGCAGTATTTT
TRBJ2-5	.	14	TRBV10-3	CAISGIQRSETQYF	TGTGCCATCAGTGGCATACAACGGAGCGAGACCCAGTACTTC
TRBJ2-7	.	16	TRBV7-9	CASSPFGQGSSYEQYF	TGTGCCAGCAGCCCCTTCGGCCAGGGGAGCTCCTACGAGCAGTACTTC
TRBJ2-1	.	16	TRBV5-4	CASSSGILGSYNEQFF	TGTGCCAGCAGCTCGGGGATCCTAGGCTCCTACAATGAGCAGTTCTTC
TRBJ2-4	.	17	TRBV30	CAWSIRTWATHWGIQYF	TGTGCCTGGAGCATAAGAACTTGGGCTACCCATTGGGGCATTCAGTACTTC
TRBJ1-1	.	13	TRBV6-1	CASSVQGNTEAFF	TGTGCCAGCAGTGTCCAGGGGAACACTGAAGCTTTCTTT
TRBJ1-1	.	13	TRBV30	CAWSVGGPTEAFF	TGTGCCTGGAGTGTGGGGGGGCCGACTGAAGCTTTCTTT